This T cell receptor (beta chain) was recorded in a study of PD-L1 blockade in urothelial cancer. On the study more broadly: Blood was tested 3 weeks (second dose) and 6 weeks into treatment.

This clone appeared once. The antigen remains undetermined. The J segment lost 9 bases and the V segment lost 8 bases, leaving 14 bases of the junction unmatched. Germline CDR1 and CDR2: MNHNS and SASEGT. CDR3 length equals 14 residues. Overall study results and limits: Durable-benefit cases showed more tumor-associated blood clone expansion at 3 weeks. A below-median TCR clonality in blood before treatment predicted better survival.

The repertoire was sequenced with immunoSEQ multiplex PCR; TCRdb's copy has only in-frame clones and lacks some. The table records around 45,000 clones, 82% of them present only once. Described time point: pretreatment peripheral blood. The source material was PBMCs, sampled around atezolizumab (anti-PD-L1) treatment. The V gene is TRBV6-1, the J gene TRBJ2-5; 8 bases are shared with TRBD2. This TCR was sampled from a man aged 45-60 years with urothelial cancer. The CDR3 nucleotides read TGTGCCAGCGGAGGGCTAGCGGGTACCGGGGCCCAGTACTTC. Its protein product is CASGGLAGTGAQYF.